The clone carrying this TCR beta chain has a single count. The data belong to a study of blood T cell repertoires in COVID-19. Study information: PBMCs, B-cell-depleted T cells, or T cells provided the cDNA or gDNA that made up the material.

Germline values: CDR1 SGDLS, CDR2 YYNGEE. This CDR3 contains 15 residues. Germline trimming cut 3 bases from V and 4 bases from J; bases unmatched to any gene: 3. Data came from immunoSEQ multiplex PCR; TCRdb stores just in-frame clones and leaves some out. The sample yields about 60,000 clones, about 90% seen once. The chain joins TRBV9 to TRBJ2-1; 11 bases are a match to TRBD2. Specimen: peripheral blood. This TCR was recovered from a human donor in a cohort sampled during active COVID-19. CDR3 nucleotide sequence: TGTGCCAGCAGCGCCATAGCGGGAGGGTACAATGAGCAGTTCTTC. This sequence encodes CASSAIAGGYNEQFF. Full variable domain (outside the CDR3, taken from reference TRBV9 and TRBJ2-1): DSGVTQTPKHLITATGQRVTLRCSPRSGDLSVYWYQQSLDQGLQFLIQYYNGEERAKGNILERFSAQQFPDLHSELNLSSLELGDSALYFCASSAIAGGYNEQFFGPGTRLTVL.